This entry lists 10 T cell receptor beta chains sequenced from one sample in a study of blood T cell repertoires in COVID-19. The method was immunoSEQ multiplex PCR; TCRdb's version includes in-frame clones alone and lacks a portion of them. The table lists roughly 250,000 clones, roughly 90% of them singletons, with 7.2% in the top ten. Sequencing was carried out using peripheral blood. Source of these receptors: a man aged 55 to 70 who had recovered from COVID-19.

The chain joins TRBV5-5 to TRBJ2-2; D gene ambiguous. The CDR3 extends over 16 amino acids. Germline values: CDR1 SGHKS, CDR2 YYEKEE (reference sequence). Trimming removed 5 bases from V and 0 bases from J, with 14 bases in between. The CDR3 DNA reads TGTGCCAGCAGTTATCAGTTGATATCGAACACCGGGGAGCTGTTTTTT. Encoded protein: CASSYQLISNTGELFF.

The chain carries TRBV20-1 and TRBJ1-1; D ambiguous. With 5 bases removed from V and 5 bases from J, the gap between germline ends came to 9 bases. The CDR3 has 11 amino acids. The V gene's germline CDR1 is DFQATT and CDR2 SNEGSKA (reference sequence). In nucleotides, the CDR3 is TGCAGTGCTCAGGTAGGAACTGAAGCTTTCTTT. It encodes CSAQVGTEAFF.

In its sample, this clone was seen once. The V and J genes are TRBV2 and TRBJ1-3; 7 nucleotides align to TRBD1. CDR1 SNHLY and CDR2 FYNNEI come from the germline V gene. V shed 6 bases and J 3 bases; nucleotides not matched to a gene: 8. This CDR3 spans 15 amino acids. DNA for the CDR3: TGTGCCAGCAGAAAGGGACAGACATATGGAAACACCATATATTTT. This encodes CASRKGQTYGNTIYF. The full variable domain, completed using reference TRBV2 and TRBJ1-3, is EPEVTQTPSHQVTQMGQEVILRCVPISNHLYFYWYRQILGQKVEFLVSFYNNEISEKSEIFDDQFSVERPDGSNFTLKIRSTKLEDSAMYFCASRKGQTYGNTIYFGEGSWLTVV.

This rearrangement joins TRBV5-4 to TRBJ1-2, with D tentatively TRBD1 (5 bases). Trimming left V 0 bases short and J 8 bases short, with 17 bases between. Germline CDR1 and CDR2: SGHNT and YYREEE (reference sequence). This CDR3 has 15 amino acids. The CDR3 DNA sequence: TGTGCCAGCAGCTTGGCCTCCATCATAAGACAGGGCTACACCTTC. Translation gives CASSLASIIRQGYTF.

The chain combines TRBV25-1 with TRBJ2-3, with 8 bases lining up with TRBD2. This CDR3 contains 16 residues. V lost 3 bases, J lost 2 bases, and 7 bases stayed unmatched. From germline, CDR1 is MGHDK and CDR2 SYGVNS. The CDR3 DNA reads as TGTGCCAGCAGTGACCGTCTACTAGCGGACACAGATACGCAGTATTTT. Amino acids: CASSDRLLADTDTQYF.

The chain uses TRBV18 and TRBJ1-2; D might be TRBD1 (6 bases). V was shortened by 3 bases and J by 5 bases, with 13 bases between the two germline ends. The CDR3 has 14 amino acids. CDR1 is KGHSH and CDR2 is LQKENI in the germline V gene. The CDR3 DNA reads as TGTGCCAGCTCACCTACTTACCAGGGGTATGGCTACACCTTC. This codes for CASSPTYQGYGYTF.

The CDR3 sequence is CASSSAGAWGGNTIYF. The CDR3 region has the DNA TGTGCCAGCAGCTCGGCGGGAGCCTGGGGGGGAAACACCATATATTTT. The V call is TRBV7-9, the J call TRBJ1-3; TRBD1 might be the D (5 bases). Germline CDR1 reads SEHNR; CDR2 reads FQNEAQ (reference sequence). The germline V and J ends were trimmed by 4 bases and 4 bases, with 17 bases remaining between them. This CDR3 is 16 amino acids long.

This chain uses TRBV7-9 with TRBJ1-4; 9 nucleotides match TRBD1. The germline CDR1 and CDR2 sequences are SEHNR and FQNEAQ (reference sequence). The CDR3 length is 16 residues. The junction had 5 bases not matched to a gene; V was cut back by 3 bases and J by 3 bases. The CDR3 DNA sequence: TGTGCCAGCAGCTTTAACAGGGGGCTCGCTAATGAAAAACTGTTTTTT. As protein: CASSFNRGLANEKLFF.

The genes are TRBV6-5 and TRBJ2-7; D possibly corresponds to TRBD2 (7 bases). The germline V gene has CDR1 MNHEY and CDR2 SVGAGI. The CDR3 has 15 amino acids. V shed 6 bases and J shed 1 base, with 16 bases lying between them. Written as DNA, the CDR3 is TGTGCCAGCAGCAGGGACGGGGGGCCGTCCTACGAGCAGTACTTC. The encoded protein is CASSRDGGPSYEQYF.

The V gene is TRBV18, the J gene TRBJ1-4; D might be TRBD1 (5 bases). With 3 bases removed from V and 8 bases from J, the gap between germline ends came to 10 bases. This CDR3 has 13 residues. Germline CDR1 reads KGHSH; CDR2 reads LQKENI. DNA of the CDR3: TGTGCCAGCTCACCGCAGGGTGGAGAAAAACTGTTTTTT. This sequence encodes CASSPQGGEKLFF.